Listed below are T cell receptor beta chains from one sample, sequenced in a study of T cells expressing NK-cell markers. TCRdb reprocessed the 5' RACE reads and stores each CDR3 protein as one record, lacking DNA. The sample yields 440,000 or so distinct CDR3 sequences, of which the top ten take up 7.3%. Material: blood T cells: a sorted CD56 or NKG2C T cell subset, CD4+ or CD8+ T cells, or bulk PBMC T cells (not recorded which). Receptors were obtained from a woman aged 18 to 75 in good health. The CDR3 runs from the conserved cysteine through the conserved F or W.

j_gene | v_gene | CDR3aa
TRBJ2-2 | TRBV7-2 | CASTKTARTGELFF
TRBJ2-2 | TRBV3-1 | CASSRTGGTGELFF
TRBJ1-3 | TRBV7-9 | CASSLAPRTAGNTIYF
TRBJ2-1 | TRBV5-1 | CASSLEGTTMSYNEQFF
TRBJ2-7 | TRBV7-2 | CASSPRTSLGEQYF
TRBJ2-3 | TRBV11-2 | CASSRGLAGADTQYF
TRBJ2-1 | TRBV20-1 | CSARPTGRSFNEQFF
TRBJ1-1 | TRBV4-3 | CASSQASSLEAFF
TRBJ2-6 | TRBV6-5 | CASSYSKLGLGANVLTF
TRBJ1-5 | TRBV15 | CATSRGDRLTEPQHF
TRBJ1-1 | TRBV7-9 | CASSLGWGDNTEAFF
TRBJ1-5 | TRBV20-1 | CSARDGGQGRYSQPQHF
TRBJ2-2 | TRBV5-1 | CASSLEGGTGELFF
TRBJ1-5 | TRBV12-3/TRBV12-4 | CASSWGQPFSNQPQHF
TRBJ2-1 | TRBV14 | CASSQGTRDYNEQFF
TRBJ2-1 | TRBV10-3 | CAISESGTKDEQFF
TRBJ2-3 | TRBV12-3/TRBV12-4 | CASTPDPNPGADTQYF
TRBJ2-7 | TRBV20-1 | CSAREGVGEQYF
TRBJ2-1 | TRBV10-3 | CAISEADGQFYNEQFF
TRBJ2-6 | TRBV7-2 | CASSLRRSPSGANVLTF
TRBJ2-5 | TRBV15 | CATSRDRGGSSETQYF
TRBJ2-1 | TRBV7-3 | CASSLLASGSNEQFF
TRBJ2-1 | TRBV4-1 | CASSQETAGARNEQFF
TRBJ2-5 | TRBV19 | CASSTTTQETQYF
TRBJ2-5 | TRBV20-1 | CSASALLPGLALQTQYF
TRBJ2-5 | TRBV19 | CASSIEDWTGAQYF